This T cell receptor beta chain originates from a study of vaccination and CD4 T cells after COVID-19. The CDR3 has 13 amino acids. V was clipped by 4 bases and J by 7 bases, with 11 bases between them. Per the germline V gene, CDR1 is DFQATT and CDR2 is SNEGSKA (reference sequence). Treatment given: roughly 10-day PBMC culture with coronavirus spike peptide pools or control peptides (ViraFEST assay). Turning to this clonotype: Its antigen is as yet unknown.

The study sequenced cultured CD4+ T cell DNA using the Oncomine TCR Beta short-read assay. TCRdb passed the PCR reads through MiXCR, listing each CDR3 protein once. The sample includes approximately 7,500 distinct CDR3 sequences, 50% to 70% of them seen just once. The chain is built from TRBV20-1 and TRBJ1-6; no definite D call. This sequence originates from a human donor who had recovered from COVID-19. Sequenced input: CD4+ T cells from blood, cultured in vitro. The CDR3 DNA reads TGCAGTGCTAATCCGGGGTCGAATTCACCCCTCCACTTT. Its translation: CSANPGSNSPLHF.